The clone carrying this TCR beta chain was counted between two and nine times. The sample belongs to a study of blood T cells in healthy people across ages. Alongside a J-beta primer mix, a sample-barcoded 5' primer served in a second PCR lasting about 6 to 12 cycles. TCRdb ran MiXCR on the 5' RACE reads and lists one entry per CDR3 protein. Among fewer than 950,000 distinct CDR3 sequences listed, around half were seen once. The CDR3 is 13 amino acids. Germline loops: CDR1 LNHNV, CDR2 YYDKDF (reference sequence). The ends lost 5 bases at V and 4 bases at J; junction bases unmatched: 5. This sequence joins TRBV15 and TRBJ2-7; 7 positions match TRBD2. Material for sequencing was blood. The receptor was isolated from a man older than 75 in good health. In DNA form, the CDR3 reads TGTGCCACCAGCCGGGGGGAGGTATACGAGCAGTACTTC. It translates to CATSRGEVYEQYF.